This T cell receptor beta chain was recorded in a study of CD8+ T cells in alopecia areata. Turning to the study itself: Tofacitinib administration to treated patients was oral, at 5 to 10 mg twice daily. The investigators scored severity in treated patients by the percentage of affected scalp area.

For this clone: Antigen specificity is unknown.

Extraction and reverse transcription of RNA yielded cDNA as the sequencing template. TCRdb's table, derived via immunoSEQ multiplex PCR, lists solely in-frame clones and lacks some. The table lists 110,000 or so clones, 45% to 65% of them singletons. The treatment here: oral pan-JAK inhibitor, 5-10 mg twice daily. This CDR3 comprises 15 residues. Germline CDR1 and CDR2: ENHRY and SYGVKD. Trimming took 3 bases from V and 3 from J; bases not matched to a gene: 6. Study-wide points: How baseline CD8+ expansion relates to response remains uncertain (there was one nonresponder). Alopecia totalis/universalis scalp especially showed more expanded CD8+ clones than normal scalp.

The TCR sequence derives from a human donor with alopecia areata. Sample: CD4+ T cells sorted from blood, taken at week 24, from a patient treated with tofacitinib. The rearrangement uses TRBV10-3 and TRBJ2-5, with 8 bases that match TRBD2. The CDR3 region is CAISDASGGEETQYF. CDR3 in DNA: TGTGCCATCAGTGACGCGAGCGGGGGCGAAGAGACCCAGTACTTC.